A selection of T cell receptor beta chains follows, all from one sample in a study of blood T cells in healthy people across ages. TCRdb ran MiXCR on the 5' RACE reads and lists one entry per CDR3 protein. The sample gives about 640,000 distinct CDR3 sequences, 58% of which show up once; approximately 40% is in the top ten. Source material: blood. Every receptor here comes from a man aged 55-75 years in good health. Both conserved end residues are part of each CDR3. D genes are given only for firm matches. Size values are once, few and many counts, or a class for expanded clones, and some rows have none.

abundance: .
d_gene: TRBD1
j_gene: TRBJ1-4
v_gene: TRBV29-1
CDR3aa: CSVDPGQGSKEKLFF
CDR3nt: TGCAGCGTTGATCCGGGACAGGGGTCTAAGGAAAAACTGTTTTTT

abundance: .
d_gene: .
j_gene: TRBJ2-1
v_gene: TRBV20-1
CDR3aa: CSAPQGGGYNEQFF
CDR3nt: TGCAGTGCCCCGCAAGGCGGAGGTTACAATGAGCAGTTCTTC

abundance: many
d_gene: .
j_gene: TRBJ1-1
v_gene: TRBV11-2
CDR3aa: CASSLEGHTEAFF
CDR3nt: TGTGCCAGCAGCTTGGAGGGGCATACTGAAGCTTTCTTT

abundance: few
d_gene: TRBD1
j_gene: TRBJ2-3
v_gene: TRBV27
CDR3aa: CASSLMGQGLDTQYF
CDR3nt: TGTGCCAGCAGTTTGATGGGACAGGGACTCGATACGCAGTATTTT

abundance: .
d_gene: .
j_gene: TRBJ2-3
v_gene: TRBV20-1
CDR3aa: CSARDSRGPSTDTQYF
CDR3nt: TGCAGTGCTAGAGATAGCAGGGGCCCTAGCACAGATACGCAGTATTTT

abundance: .
d_gene: .
j_gene: TRBJ1-2
v_gene: TRBV20-1
CDR3aa: CSARPPGPNYGYIF
CDR3nt: TGCAGTGCTAGACCCCCAGGACCTAACTATGGCTACATCTTC

abundance: .
d_gene: .
j_gene: TRBJ2-2
v_gene: TRBV10-1
CDR3aa: CASSGSWNTGELFF
CDR3nt: TGCGCCAGCAGTGGCAGCTGGAACACCGGGGAGCTGTTTTTT

abundance: .
d_gene: TRBD2
j_gene: TRBJ2-7
v_gene: TRBV5-6
CDR3aa: CASSIRLAGGWSKYF
CDR3nt: TGTGCCAGCAGCATAAGACTAGCGGGGGGGTGGTCGAAGTACTTC

abundance: .
d_gene: .
j_gene: TRBJ2-1
v_gene: TRBV5-1
CDR3aa: CASSWGPQAEQFF
CDR3nt: TGCGCCAGCAGCTGGGGACCGCAAGCTGAGCAGTTCTTC

abundance: .
d_gene: TRBD1
j_gene: TRBJ1-2
v_gene: TRBV6-6
CDR3aa: CASSYSQGEHGYTF
CDR3nt: TGTGCCAGCAGTTACTCACAGGGGGAACATGGCTACACCTTC

abundance: few
d_gene: .
j_gene: TRBJ2-7
v_gene: TRBV15
CDR3aa: CATRRTPTTPISYEQYF
CDR3nt: TGTGCCACTCGACGGACACCGACTACCCCCATCTCCTACGAGCAGTACTTC

abundance: .
d_gene: .
j_gene: TRBJ2-5
v_gene: TRBV20-1
CDR3aa: CSATRGRGTIQETQYF
CDR3nt: TGCAGTGCCACCAGGGGACGGGGGACCATCCAAGAGACCCAGTACTTC

abundance: .
d_gene: .
j_gene: TRBJ1-5
v_gene: TRBV7-9
CDR3aa: CASSLGSGPHQPQHF
CDR3nt: TGTGCCAGCAGCTTAGGGTCCGGTCCCCATCAGCCCCAGCATTTT

abundance: .
d_gene: .
j_gene: TRBJ1-2
v_gene: TRBV6-5
CDR3aa: CASSPPEGLGGYTF
CDR3nt: TGTGCCAGCAGCCCCCCCGAAGGACTGGGCGGCTACACCTTC

abundance: .
d_gene: TRBD1
j_gene: TRBJ2-3
v_gene: TRBV4-1
CDR3aa: CASSSGTGWGLGTDTQYF
CDR3nt: TGCGCCAGCAGCTCCGGGACAGGGTGGGGGCTCGGCACAGATACGCAGTATTTT

abundance: .
d_gene: .
j_gene: TRBJ1-4
v_gene: TRBV5-1
CDR3aa: CASSLGVVTNEKLFF
CDR3nt: TGCGCCAGCAGCTTGGGGGTAGTAACTAATGAAAAACTGTTTTTT

abundance: .
d_gene: .
j_gene: TRBJ1-6
v_gene: TRBV3-1
CDR3aa: CASSQAGKMDSPLHF
CDR3nt: TGTGCCAGCAGCCAAGCTGGGAAAATGGATTCACCCCTCCACTTT

abundance: .
d_gene: .
j_gene: TRBJ2-7
v_gene: TRBV5-5
CDR3aa: CASSLGHLRGEQYF
CDR3nt: TGTGCCAGCAGCTTGGGGCACCTTAGGGGGGAGCAGTACTTC

abundance: .
d_gene: .
j_gene: TRBJ1-5
v_gene: TRBV27
CDR3aa: CASSPRWNGNQPQHF
CDR3nt: TGTGCCAGCAGCCCGAGGTGGAACGGCAATCAGCCCCAGCATTTT

abundance: .
d_gene: .
j_gene: TRBJ2-7
v_gene: TRBV2
CDR3aa: CASSEGGTRKQYF
CDR3nt: TGTGCCAGCAGTGAAGGGGGGACGAGAAAGCAGTACTTC

abundance: .
d_gene: .
j_gene: TRBJ1-1
v_gene: TRBV25-1
CDR3aa: CASISWVETEAFF
CDR3nt: TGTGCCAGCATTAGCTGGGTTGAGACTGAAGCTTTCTTT

abundance: many
d_gene: TRBD2
j_gene: TRBJ2-7
v_gene: TRBV7-2
CDR3aa: CASIPHSGGYEQYF
CDR3nt: TGTGCCAGCATCCCCCATAGCGGGGGGTACGAGCAGTACTTC

abundance: many
d_gene: .
j_gene: TRBJ2-1
v_gene: TRBV20-1
CDR3aa: CSAGFYTDEQFF
CDR3nt: TGCAGTGCGGGATTCTACACCGATGAGCAGTTCTTC

abundance: many
d_gene: .
j_gene: TRBJ2-7
v_gene: TRBV7-7
CDR3aa: CASSLTDTSYEQYF
CDR3nt: TGTGCCAGCAGTCTCACGGACACGTCCTACGAGCAGTACTTC

abundance: few
d_gene: .
j_gene: TRBJ2-7
v_gene: TRBV18
CDR3aa: CASSPSSYAYEQYF
CDR3nt: TGTGCCAGCTCACCGTCTTCTTACGCCTACGAGCAGTACTTC

abundance: .
d_gene: .
j_gene: TRBJ2-5
v_gene: TRBV5-1
CDR3aa: CASSLEWRALGGTQYF
CDR3nt: TGCGCCAGCAGCTTGGAATGGAGAGCCTTAGGCGGGACCCAGTACTTC

abundance: .
d_gene: TRBD2
j_gene: TRBJ2-1
v_gene: TRBV7-9
CDR3aa: CASSFTHSGGAMNEQFF
CDR3nt: TGTGCCAGCAGCTTTACCCACAGCGGGGGGGCTATGAATGAGCAGTTCTTC

abundance: .
d_gene: .
j_gene: TRBJ2-3
v_gene: TRBV6-2/TRBV6-3
CDR3aa: CAGLSAQGTTGTQYF
CDR3nt: TGTGCCGGCCTCAGTGCACAGGGAACCACTGGTACGCAGTATTTT

abundance: .
d_gene: TRBD1
j_gene: TRBJ2-4
v_gene: TRBV2
CDR3aa: CASGGQGRIQYF
CDR3nt: TGTGCCAGCGGAGGACAGGGTCGCATTCAGTACTTC

abundance: .
d_gene: TRBD2
j_gene: TRBJ2-5
v_gene: TRBV20-1
CDR3aa: CSATPSGGAGETQYF
CDR3nt: TGCAGTGCAACTCCTAGCGGGGGGGCCGGAGAGACCCAGTACTTC

abundance: .
d_gene: TRBD2
j_gene: TRBJ2-3
v_gene: TRBV27
CDR3aa: CASSILLAGGADTQYF
CDR3nt: TGTGCCAGCAGTATACTACTAGCGGGAGGCGCAGATACGCAGTATTTT

abundance: .
d_gene: .
j_gene: TRBJ1-2
v_gene: TRBV7-6
CDR3aa: CASSLDPTGPNYGYTF
CDR3nt: TGTGCCAGCAGCTTAGACCCCACAGGACCAAACTATGGCTACACCTTC

abundance: .
d_gene: TRBD1
j_gene: TRBJ2-5
v_gene: TRBV5-1
CDR3aa: CASSLYGQGRETQYF
CDR3nt: TGCGCCAGCAGCTTGTATGGACAGGGGAGAGAGACCCAGTACTTC

abundance: few
d_gene: TRBD2
j_gene: TRBJ2-5
v_gene: TRBV3-1
CDR3aa: CASNLLGIAGLQETQYF
CDR3nt: TGTGCCAGCAACCTCCTGGGGATAGCGGGCCTCCAAGAGACCCAGTACTTC

abundance: .
d_gene: .
j_gene: TRBJ2-3
v_gene: TRBV6-2/TRBV6-3
CDR3aa: CASSYSATSTDTQYF
CDR3nt: TGTGCCAGCAGTTACTCGGCAACCAGCACGGATACGCAGTATTTT

abundance: .
d_gene: .
j_gene: TRBJ1-6
v_gene: TRBV5-1
CDR3aa: CASSQSGLDSPLHF
CDR3nt: TGCGCCAGCAGCCAGTCAGGGTTGGATTCACCCCTCCACTTT

abundance: .
d_gene: .
j_gene: TRBJ2-1
v_gene: TRBV4-3
CDR3aa: CASSQRSGTPIQDEQFF
CDR3nt: TGCGCCAGCAGCCAAAGGTCCGGGACCCCGATTCAGGATGAGCAGTTCTTC

abundance: .
d_gene: TRBD1
j_gene: TRBJ2-7
v_gene: TRBV5-1
CDR3aa: CASSSGTGDDYEQYF
CDR3nt: TGCGCCAGCAGCTCCGGGACAGGCGATGACTACGAGCAGTACTTC

abundance: .
d_gene: .
j_gene: TRBJ2-1
v_gene: TRBV5-1
CDR3aa: CASSSIPGRGPNEQFF
CDR3nt: TGCGCCAGCAGCTCAATCCCGGGACGAGGCCCCAATGAGCAGTTCTTC

abundance: few
d_gene: TRBD2
j_gene: TRBJ2-3
v_gene: TRBV12-3/TRBV12-4
CDR3aa: CASTSGVADTQYF
CDR3nt: TGTGCCAGCACTAGCGGGGTGGCAGATACGCAGTATTTT

abundance: .
d_gene: .
j_gene: TRBJ2-2
v_gene: TRBV4-2
CDR3aa: CASSQDRGGPKAGELFF
CDR3nt: TGTGCCAGCAGCCAAGATAGAGGGGGGCCTAAGGCCGGGGAGCTGTTTTTT

abundance: .
d_gene: TRBD1
j_gene: TRBJ2-3
v_gene: TRBV6-5
CDR3aa: CASSRQGAFTDTQYF
CDR3nt: TGTGCCAGCAGTCGACAGGGGGCCTTCACAGATACGCAGTATTTT

abundance: .
d_gene: TRBD1
j_gene: TRBJ2-4
v_gene: TRBV27
CDR3aa: CASSPGTGLAKNIQYF
CDR3nt: TGTGCCAGCAGTCCTGGGACAGGACTAGCCAAAAACATTCAGTACTTC

abundance: few
d_gene: .
j_gene: TRBJ2-5
v_gene: TRBV2
CDR3aa: CASSEEGWRETQYF
CDR3nt: TGTGCCAGCAGTGAAGAGGGATGGCGAGAGACCCAGTACTTC

abundance: .
d_gene: .
j_gene: TRBJ2-1
v_gene: TRBV20-1
CDR3aa: CSARGTEGRNEQFF
CDR3nt: TGCAGTGCTCGGGGGACAGAGGGAAGGAATGAGCAGTTCTTC

abundance: .
d_gene: .
j_gene: TRBJ1-2
v_gene: TRBV14
CDR3aa: CASSQAAQNYGYTF
CDR3nt: TGTGCTAGCAGCCAAGCCGCACAGAACTATGGCTACACCTTC

abundance: .
d_gene: TRBD2
j_gene: TRBJ2-4
v_gene: TRBV7-2
CDR3aa: CASSLRGTSGAKNIQYF
CDR3nt: TGTGCCAGCAGTCTAAGAGGGACTAGCGGGGCCAAAAACATTCAGTACTTC

abundance: .
d_gene: .
j_gene: TRBJ1-2
v_gene: TRBV29-1
CDR3aa: CSVEKPQGGTYGYTF
CDR3nt: TGCAGCGTTGAAAAGCCACAGGGCGGGACCTATGGCTACACCTTC

abundance: .
d_gene: .
j_gene: TRBJ2-5
v_gene: TRBV11-2
CDR3aa: CASSLAVGGHHQETQYF
CDR3nt: TGTGCCAGCAGCCTAGCTGTGGGGGGCCACCACCAAGAGACCCAGTACTTC

abundance: few
d_gene: .
j_gene: TRBJ2-5
v_gene: TRBV3-1
CDR3aa: CASSQDARGQETQYF
CDR3nt: TGTGCCAGCAGCCAAGATGCTAGGGGCCAAGAGACCCAGTACTTC

abundance: few
d_gene: TRBD2
j_gene: TRBJ2-5
v_gene: TRBV27
CDR3aa: CASSPHGTSSETQYF
CDR3nt: TGTGCCAGCAGTCCTCACGGGACTAGTTCAGAGACCCAGTACTTC

abundance: .
d_gene: TRBD2
j_gene: TRBJ2-1
v_gene: TRBV6-1
CDR3aa: CASSDSGTTHTSSYNEQFF
CDR3nt: TGTGCCAGCAGTGACAGTGGGACTACCCACACGAGCTCCTACAATGAGCAGTTCTTC

abundance: .
d_gene: TRBD1
j_gene: TRBJ2-4
v_gene: TRBV20-1
CDR3aa: CSASRQGAAKNIQYF
CDR3nt: TGCAGTGCTTCCAGACAGGGGGCAGCCAAAAACATTCAGTACTTC

abundance: many
d_gene: .
j_gene: TRBJ1-2
v_gene: TRBV20-1
CDR3aa: CSLTNGYGYTF
CDR3nt: TGCAGTCTCACAAATGGCTATGGCTACACCTTC

abundance: .
d_gene: TRBD1
j_gene: TRBJ2-2
v_gene: TRBV11-2
CDR3aa: CASSTQTGAGELFF
CDR3nt: TGTGCCAGCAGCACCCAGACAGGGGCCGGGGAGCTGTTTTTT

abundance: .
d_gene: .
j_gene: TRBJ2-2
v_gene: TRBV20-1
CDR3aa: CSARDPSTSNTGELFF
CDR3nt: TGCAGTGCTAGAGATCCGAGTACCTCGAACACCGGGGAGCTGTTTTTT

abundance: .
d_gene: TRBD2
j_gene: TRBJ2-1
v_gene: TRBV24-1
CDR3aa: CATSDPGTSGGGHNEQFF
CDR3nt: TGTGCCACTAGTGATCCCGGGACTAGCGGGGGTGGTCACAATGAGCAGTTCTTC

abundance: few
d_gene: .
j_gene: TRBJ2-1
v_gene: TRBV20-1
CDR3aa: CSATGPYNEQFF
CDR3nt: TGCAGTGCTACGGGACCCTACAATGAGCAGTTCTTC

abundance: .
d_gene: TRBD2
j_gene: TRBJ2-5
v_gene: TRBV9
CDR3aa: CASSVGLGLAGGQETQYF
CDR3nt: TGTGCCAGCAGCGTAGGTTTGGGACTAGCGGGGGGGCAAGAGACCCAGTACTTC